These T cell receptor beta chains were read from a single sample in a study of cytomegalovirus exposure and HLA in healthy donors. Assay: immunoSEQ multiplex PCR; the TCRdb copy retains only in-frame clones and omits some. The data contain about 160,000 clones, roughly 79% of them singletons. Sequencing was carried out using PBMCs. All receptors derive from a man aged 35 to 55 in good health and CMV-seronegative. Each CDR3 is given with its conserved first and last residue. The order of the fields is D gene, clone size, V gene, J gene, CDR3 protein, CDR3 DNA. D genes are given only for firm matches. Clone size appears in some rows only: once, few, many, or a class for an expanded clone.

>TRBD1|-|TRBV4-2|TRBJ1-4
CASSQGLSGQGSEKLFF
TGTGCCAGCAGCCAAGGGCTTTCGGGACAGGGCAGTGAAAAACTGTTTTTT
>TRBD1|-|TRBV29-1|TRBJ2-5
CSVVRGQRVLETQYF
TGCAGCGTTGTACGGGGACAGAGGGTCTTGGAGACCCAGTACTTC
>-|-|TRBV27|TRBJ1-2
CASSPGQGLNYGYTF
TGTGCCAGCAGCCCCGGCCAGGGCCTAAACTATGGCTACACCTTC
>-|few|TRBV27|TRBJ1-3
CASSGGSGNTIYF
TGTGCCAGCAGCGGGGGTTCTGGAAACACCATATATTTT
>-|-|TRBV6-6|TRBJ2-1
CASSYSRSSYNEQFF
TGTGCCAGCAGTTACTCGAGGAGCTCCTACAATGAGCAGTTCTTC
>TRBD1|-|TRBV29-1|TRBJ1-2
CSVELLPDREYGYTF
TGCAGCGTTGAACTCCTGCCAGACAGGGAGTATGGCTACACCTTC
>TRBD2|-|TRBV19|TRBJ2-7
CASMREDEQYF
TGTGCCAGTATGCGGGAGGATGAGCAGTACTTC
>-|-|TRBV27|TRBJ1-5
CASKEGDSNQPQHF
TGTGCCAGCAAGGAGGGTGATAGCAATCAGCCCCAGCATTTT
>TRBD1|-|TRBV10-2|TRBJ1-2
CASSAMTGGSRGYTF
TGCGCCAGCAGTGCTATGACAGGGGGCTCTCGGGGCTACACCTTC
>-|-|TRBV27|TRBJ1-1
CASSSPAGTEAFF
TGTGCCAGCAGTTCACCCGCGGGGACTGAAGCTTTCTTT
>-|-|TRBV29-1|TRBJ2-7
CSVSYRPQTEQYF
TGCAGCGTCAGCTACAGGCCCCAGACAGAGCAGTACTTC
>-|-|TRBV5-1|TRBJ2-1
CASSLSPGQSTYNEQFF
TGCGCCAGCAGCTTATCTCCGGGACAATCCACCTACAATGAGCAGTTCTTC
>TRBD1|-|TRBV6-5|TRBJ2-5
CASSAQGQGWGTQYF
TGTGCCAGCAGCGCTCAAGGACAGGGGTGGGGGACCCAGTACTTC
>-|once|TRBV7-9|TRBJ1-1
CASSSQGRTEAFF
TGTGCCAGCAGTTCGCAGGGTAGGACTGAAGCTTTCTTT
>-|-|TRBV5-1|TRBJ1-1
CASSLSGRNTEAFF
TGCGCCAGCAGCTTGTCAGGGCGGAACACTGAAGCTTTCTTT
>-|-|TRBV6-1|TRBJ1-1
CASSEFAQGVTEAFF
TGTGCCAGCAGTGAGTTTGCACAGGGAGTCACTGAAGCTTTCTTT
>-|-|TRBV27|TRBJ2-7
CASSPDPGGHSYEQYF
TGTGCCAGCAGTCCAGATCCAGGGGGGCACTCCTACGAGCAGTACTTC
>-|few|TRBV11-2|TRBJ1-3
CASSFSRGGEYPSGNTIYF
TGTGCCAGCAGCTTTAGCCGGGGGGGCGAATATCCCTCTGGAAACACCATATATTTT
>TRBD1|few|TRBV5-1|TRBJ2-7
CASSFGQGSYEQYF
TGCGCCAGCAGCTTTGGACAGGGCTCCTACGAGCAGTACTTC
>-|-|TRBV7-9|TRBJ2-7
CATSIGDYEQYF
TGTGCCACCTCCATAGGGGACTACGAGCAGTACTTC
>TRBD1|-|TRBV30|TRBJ2-6
CAWSVGTETVGANVLTF
TGTGCCTGGAGTGTAGGGACAGAGACGGTGGGGGCCAACGTCCTGACTTTC
>-|-|TRBV7-3|TRBJ1-1
CASSFLRNTEAFF
TGTGCCAGCAGCTTCCTACGTAACACTGAAGCTTTCTTT
>-|few|TRBV18|TRBJ2-4
CASSPAGAKNIQYF
TGTGCCAGCTCACCAGCGGGAGCCAAAAACATTCAGTACTTC
>TRBD2|few|TRBV11-1|TRBJ2-1
CASSRTSGSYNEQFF
TGTGCCAGCAGTCGGACTAGCGGCTCCTACAATGAGCAGTTCTTC
>TRBD1|-|TRBV5-1|TRBJ2-3
CASSLGTGGTDTQYF
TGCGCCAGCAGCTTGGGTACAGGGGGCACAGATACGCAGTATTTT
>TRBD2|-|TRBV25-1|TRBJ2-1
CASSASSGLAKYNEQFF
TGTGCCAGCAGTGCGAGCTCAGGACTAGCGAAGTACAATGAGCAGTTCTTC
>-|-|TRBV11-2|TRBJ2-1
CASSLDPREQFF
TGTGCCAGCAGCTTAGACCCCCGTGAGCAGTTCTTC
>-|-|TRBV2|TRBJ2-7
CASHDSNPSYEQYF
TGTGCCAGCCACGACAGCAACCCGTCCTACGAGCAGTACTTC
>-|-|TRBV20-1|TRBJ2-1
CSASLVDEQFF
TGCAGTGCGTCATTAGTTGATGAGCAGTTCTTC
>TRBD2|-|TRBV10-1|TRBJ2-1
CASSEFGGNEQFF
TGCGCCAGCAGTGAGTTCGGGGGGAATGAGCAGTTCTTC
>-|-|TRBV28|TRBJ1-4
CASKGPGANEKLFF
TGTGCCAGCAAGGGTCCCGGGGCTAATGAAAAACTGTTTTTT
>-|-|TRBV27|TRBJ2-7
CASSLSLLSSYEQYF
TGTGCCAGCAGTTTATCCCTTCTTAGCTCCTACGAGCAGTACTTC
>TRBD2|-|TRBV5-1|TRBJ2-2
CASSFLFPGREGPDANTGELFF
TGCGCCAGCAGCTTTCTCTTCCCGGGGCGGGAGGGACCCGACGCGAACACCGGGGAGCTGTTTTTT
>-|-|TRBV7-8|TRBJ1-5
CASSLAFGGISNQPQHF
TGTGCCAGCAGCTTAGCGTTTGGGGGGATTAGCAATCAGCCCCAGCATTTT
>-|-|TRBV27|TRBJ1-4
CASSLRSQGGGNEKLFF
TGTGCCAGCAGTTTACGGTCCCAAGGGGGGGGTAATGAAAAACTGTTTTTT
>TRBD2|-|TRBV6-4|TRBJ2-3
CASSTQVTLAGASTDTQYF
TGTGCCAGCAGCACTCAAGTGACCCTAGCGGGGGCTAGCACAGATACGCAGTATTTT
>TRBD2|-|TRBV18|TRBJ2-1
CASSPLAGSSYNEQFF
TGTGCCAGCTCACCGTTAGCGGGAAGCTCCTACAATGAGCAGTTCTTC
>-|-|TRBV6-1|TRBJ1-1
CAVVGVRGNTEAFF
TGTGCCGTCGTTGGGGTCAGGGGGAACACTGAAGCTTTCTTT